The entry below describes one T cell receptor (beta chain). This record belongs to a study of OX40 agonist ivuxolimab in advanced cancers. Study summary: With a range of roughly 20 to 80, age averaged roughly 61 years, and 75% to 90% were male.

Repertoires were generated with immunoSEQ multiplex PCR, while TCRdb's copy carries only in-frame clones and drops some. This repertoire shows more than 60,000 clones, around 94% found once; its top ten account for 15% to 19%. The clonotype comes from an adult with an advanced solid tumor such as melanoma, head and neck, liver or kidney cancer. The input for sequencing was CD4+ or CD8+ T cells sorted from blood, taken in a trial of the OX40 agonist ivuxolimab.

The CDR3 is CASSPRGGANVLTF. In DNA, the CDR3 is TGTGCCAGCAGTCCGCGGGGAGGGGCCAACGTCCTGACTTTC. This chain links TRBV28 with TRBJ2-6, with D perhaps matching TRBD2 (6 bases). The CDR3 is made up of 14 amino acids. Trimming shortened V by 5 bases and J by 4 bases, and 9 bases separated the two germline ends. Per the germline V gene, CDR1 is MDHEN and CDR2 is SYDVKM.